The count of the clone carrying this T cell receptor beta chain is one. The PCR had 60 Vbeta and 13 Jbeta primers. Assay: immunoSEQ multiplex PCR; the TCRdb copy retains only in-frame clones and omits some. The sample contains under 200,000 clones, 75% to 90% of which appear only once. This sample is part of a study of cytomegalovirus exposure and HLA in healthy donors. V lost 7 bases and J lost 5; bases outside the gene matches: 14. The CDR3 consists of 16 residues. Germline CDR1 and CDR2: SQVTM and ANQGSEA. Specimen: PBMCs. The sequence came from a middle-aged man in good health and CMV-seropositive. This chain uses TRBV29-1 with TRBJ2-1; TRBD1 aligns across 10 bases. CDR3 in DNA: TGCAGCGGTAACCCTGGGACAGGGGCCAGACACAATGAGCAGTTCTTC. Translation gives CSGNPGTGARHNEQFF.